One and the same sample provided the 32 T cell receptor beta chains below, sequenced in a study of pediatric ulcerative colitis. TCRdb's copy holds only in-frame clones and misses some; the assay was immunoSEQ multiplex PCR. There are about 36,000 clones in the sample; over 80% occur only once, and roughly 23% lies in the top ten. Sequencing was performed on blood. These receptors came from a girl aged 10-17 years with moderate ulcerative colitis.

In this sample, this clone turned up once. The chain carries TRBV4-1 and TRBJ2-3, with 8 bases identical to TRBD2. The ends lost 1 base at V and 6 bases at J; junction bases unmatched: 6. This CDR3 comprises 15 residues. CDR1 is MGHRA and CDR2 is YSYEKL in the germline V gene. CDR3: CASSQAGSSGDTQYF. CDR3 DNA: TGCGCCAGCAGCCAAGCCGGGTCTAGCGGGGATACGCAGTATTTT.

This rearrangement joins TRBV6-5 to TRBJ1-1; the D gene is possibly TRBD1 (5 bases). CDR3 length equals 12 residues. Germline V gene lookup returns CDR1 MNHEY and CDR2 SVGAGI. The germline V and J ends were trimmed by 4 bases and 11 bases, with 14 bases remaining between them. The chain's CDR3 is CASSSGTWMAFF. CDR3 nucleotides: TGTGCCAGCAGTTCGGGGACCTGGATGGCTTTCTTT.

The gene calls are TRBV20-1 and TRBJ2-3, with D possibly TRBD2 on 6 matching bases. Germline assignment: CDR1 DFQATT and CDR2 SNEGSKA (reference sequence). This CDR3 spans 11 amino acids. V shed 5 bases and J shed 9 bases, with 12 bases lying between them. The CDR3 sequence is CSAYFAGTQYF. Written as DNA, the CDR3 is TGCAGTGCTTATTTTGCGGGGACGCAGTATTTT.

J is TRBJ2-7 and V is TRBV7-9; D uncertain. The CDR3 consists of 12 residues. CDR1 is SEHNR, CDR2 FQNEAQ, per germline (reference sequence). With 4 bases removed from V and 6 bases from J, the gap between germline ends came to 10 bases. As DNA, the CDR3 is TGTGCCAGCAGCTCAATCGTAGGCGAGCAGTACTTC. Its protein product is CASSSIVGEQYF.

CDR3 loop: CASSPRQGAWQPQHF. CDR3 sequence (DNA): TGTGCCAGCAGCCCCCGACAGGGGGCATGGCAGCCCCAGCATTTT. The V gene is TRBV7-2, the J gene TRBJ1-5; the match to TRBD1 covers 10 bases. Trimming removed 5 bases from V and 7 bases from J; junction bases left unmatched: 8. This CDR3 has 15 amino acids. Germline assignment: CDR1 SGHTA and CDR2 FQGNSA.

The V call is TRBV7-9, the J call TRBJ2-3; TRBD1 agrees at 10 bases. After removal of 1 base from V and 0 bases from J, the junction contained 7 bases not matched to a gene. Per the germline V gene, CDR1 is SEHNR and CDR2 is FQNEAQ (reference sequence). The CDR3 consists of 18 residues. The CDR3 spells CASSLGTGGPSSTDTQYF. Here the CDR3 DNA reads TGTGCCAGCAGCTTAGGGACAGGGGGACCATCTAGCACAGATACGCAGTATTTT.

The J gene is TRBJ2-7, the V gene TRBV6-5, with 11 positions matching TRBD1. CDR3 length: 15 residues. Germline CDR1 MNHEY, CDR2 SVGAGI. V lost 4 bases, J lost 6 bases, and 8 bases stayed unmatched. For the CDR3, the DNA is TGTGCCAGCAGTTCGACTGGACAGGGGGCAAGCGAGCAGTACTTC. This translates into CASSSTGQGASEQYF.

The CDR3: CASSGGRGTDTQYF. In DNA, the CDR3 is TGTGCCAGCAGTGGAGGACGGGGCACAGATACGCAGTATTTT. The chain couples TRBV6-5 to TRBJ2-3; tentative D call: TRBD2 (5 bases). The germline V and J ends were trimmed by 5 bases and 1 base, with 10 bases remaining between them. This CDR3 contains 14 residues. Germline CDR1 and CDR2: MNHEY and SVGAGI.

DNA for the CDR3: TGCGCCAGCAGCTTATCCCCGGGGGCTTCCTACGAGCAGTACTTC. Residues: CASSLSPGASYEQYF. The rearrangement uses TRBV5-1 and TRBJ2-7; either TRBD1 or TRBD2 may fit D (6 bases each). Per the germline V gene, CDR1 is SGHRS and CDR2 is YFSETQ. The CDR3 extends over 15 amino acids. Trimming pared 2 bases from V and 1 base from J, leaving 13 bases between.

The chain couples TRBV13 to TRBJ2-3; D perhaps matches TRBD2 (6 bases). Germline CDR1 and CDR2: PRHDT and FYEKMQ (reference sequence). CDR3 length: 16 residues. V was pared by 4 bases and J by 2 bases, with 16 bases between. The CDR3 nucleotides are TGTGCCAGCAGCTCGCGACTAGAGAGGGCCACAGATACGCAGTATTTT. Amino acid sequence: CASSSRLERATDTQYF.

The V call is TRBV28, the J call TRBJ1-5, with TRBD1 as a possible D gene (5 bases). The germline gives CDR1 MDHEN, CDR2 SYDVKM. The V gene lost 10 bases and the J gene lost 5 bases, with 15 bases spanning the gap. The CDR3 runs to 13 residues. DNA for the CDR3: TGTGCCACTATACGGGGGAGGCATCAGCCCCAGCATTTT. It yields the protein CATIRGRHQPQHF. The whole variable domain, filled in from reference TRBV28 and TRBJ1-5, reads DVKVTQSSRYLVKRTGEKVFLECVQDMDHENMFWYRQDPGLGLRLIYFSYDVKMKEKGDIPEGYSVSREKKERFSLILESASTNQTSMYLCATIRGRHQPQHFGDGTRLSIL.

The CDR3 protein is CASSLERFYEQYF. The DNA of the CDR3 is TGTGCCAGCAGCTTAGAACGGTTCTACGAGCAGTACTTC. V gene TRBV11-2 combines with J gene TRBJ2-7; D not resolved. This CDR3 has 13 residues. Germline V gene data show CDR1 as SGHAT and CDR2 as FQNNGV. V gave up 0 bases and J gave up 3 bases, with 6 bases separating them.

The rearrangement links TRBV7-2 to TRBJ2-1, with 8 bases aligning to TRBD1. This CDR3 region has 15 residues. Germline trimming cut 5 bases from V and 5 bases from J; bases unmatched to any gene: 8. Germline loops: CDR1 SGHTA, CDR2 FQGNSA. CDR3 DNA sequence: TGTGCCAGCAGCCCCGATCGGACAGGGCACAATGAGCAGTTCTTC. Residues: CASSPDRTGHNEQFF.

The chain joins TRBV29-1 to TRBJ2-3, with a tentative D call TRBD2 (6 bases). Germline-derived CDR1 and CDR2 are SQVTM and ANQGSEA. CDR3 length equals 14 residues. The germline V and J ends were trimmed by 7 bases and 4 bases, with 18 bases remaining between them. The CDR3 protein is CSAGGGEGSDTQYF. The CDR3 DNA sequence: TGCAGCGCCGGCGGAGGGGAAGGGTCAGATACGCAGTATTTT.

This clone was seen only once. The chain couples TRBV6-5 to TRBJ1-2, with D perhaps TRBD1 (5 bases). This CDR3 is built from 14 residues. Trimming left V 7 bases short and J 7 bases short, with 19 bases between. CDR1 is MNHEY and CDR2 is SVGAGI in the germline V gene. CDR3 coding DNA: TGTGCCAGCACCAAAACCGGGGGGGGGTCTGGCTACACCTTC. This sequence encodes CASTKTGGGSGYTF.

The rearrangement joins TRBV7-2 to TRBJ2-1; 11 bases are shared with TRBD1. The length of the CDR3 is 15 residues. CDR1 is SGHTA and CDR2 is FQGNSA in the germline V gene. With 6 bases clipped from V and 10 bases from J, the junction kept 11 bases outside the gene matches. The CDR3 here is CASRGGGTGGDEQFF. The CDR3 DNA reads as TGTGCCAGCAGGGGAGGTGGGACAGGGGGAGACGAGCAGTTCTTC.

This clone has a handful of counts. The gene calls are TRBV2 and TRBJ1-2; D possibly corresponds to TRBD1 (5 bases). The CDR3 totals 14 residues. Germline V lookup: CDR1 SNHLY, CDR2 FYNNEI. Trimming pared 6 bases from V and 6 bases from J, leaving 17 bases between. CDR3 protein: CASRDPGRADGYTF. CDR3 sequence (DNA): TGTGCCAGCAGGGACCCGGGACGGGCGGATGGCTACACCTTC.

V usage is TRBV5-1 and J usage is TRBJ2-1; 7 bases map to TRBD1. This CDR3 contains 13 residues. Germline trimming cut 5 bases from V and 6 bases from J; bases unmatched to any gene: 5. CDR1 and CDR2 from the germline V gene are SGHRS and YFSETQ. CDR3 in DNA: TGCGCCAGCAGGGGGACAGCCCGCAATGAGCAGTTCTTC. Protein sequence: CASRGTARNEQFF.

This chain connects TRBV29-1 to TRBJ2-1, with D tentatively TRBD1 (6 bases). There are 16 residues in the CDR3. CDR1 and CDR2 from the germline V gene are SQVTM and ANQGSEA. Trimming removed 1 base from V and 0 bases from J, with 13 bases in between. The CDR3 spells CSVEGYRVSSYNEQFF. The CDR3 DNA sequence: TGCAGCGTTGAAGGCTACAGGGTCAGCTCCTACAATGAGCAGTTCTTC.

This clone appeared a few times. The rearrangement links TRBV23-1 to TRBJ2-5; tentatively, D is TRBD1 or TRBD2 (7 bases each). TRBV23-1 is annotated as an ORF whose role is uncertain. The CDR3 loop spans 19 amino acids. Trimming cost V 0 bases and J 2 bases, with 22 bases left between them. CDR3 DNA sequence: TGCGCCAGCAGTCAATCGGGCAGGGGGGGCGGAGGTCCTCAAGAGACCCAGTACTTC. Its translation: CASSQSGRGGGGPQETQYF.

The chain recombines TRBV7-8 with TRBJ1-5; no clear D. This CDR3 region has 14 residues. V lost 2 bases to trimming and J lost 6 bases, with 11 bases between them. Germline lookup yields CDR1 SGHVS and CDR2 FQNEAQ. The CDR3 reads CASSLKQSGQPQHF. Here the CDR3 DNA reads TGTGCCAGCAGCTTAAAACAGAGTGGTCAGCCCCAGCATTTT.

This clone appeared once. The CDR3 nucleotides are TGTGCCAGCAGCGCGGGAGGGAACACTGAAGCTTTCTTT. Translating gives CASSAGGNTEAFF. This sequence joins TRBV9 and TRBJ1-1; no reliable D call. The CDR3 spans 13 residues. The germline V gene has CDR1 SGDLS and CDR2 YYNGEE. Trimming cost V 3 bases and J 1 base, with 7 bases left between them.

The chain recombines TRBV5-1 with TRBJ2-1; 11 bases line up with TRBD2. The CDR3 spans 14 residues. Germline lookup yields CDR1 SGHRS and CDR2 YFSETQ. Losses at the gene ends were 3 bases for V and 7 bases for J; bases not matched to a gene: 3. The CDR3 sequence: CASSSIAGGNEQFF. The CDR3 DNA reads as TGCGCCAGCAGCTCTATAGCGGGGGGGAATGAGCAGTTCTTC. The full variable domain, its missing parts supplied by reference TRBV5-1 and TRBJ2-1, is KAGVTQTPRYLIKTRGQQVTLSCSPISGHRSVSWYQQTPGQGLQFLFEYFSETQRNKGNFPGRFSGRQFSNSRSEMNVSTLELGDSALYLCASSSIAGGNEQFFGPGTRLTVL.

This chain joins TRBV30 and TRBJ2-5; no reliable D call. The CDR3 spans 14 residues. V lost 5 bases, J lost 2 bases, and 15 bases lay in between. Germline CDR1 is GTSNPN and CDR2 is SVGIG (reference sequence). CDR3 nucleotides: TGTGCCTGGTTCAGCCCCCCGAGGCAAGAGACCCAGTACTTC. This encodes CAWFSPPRQETQYF.

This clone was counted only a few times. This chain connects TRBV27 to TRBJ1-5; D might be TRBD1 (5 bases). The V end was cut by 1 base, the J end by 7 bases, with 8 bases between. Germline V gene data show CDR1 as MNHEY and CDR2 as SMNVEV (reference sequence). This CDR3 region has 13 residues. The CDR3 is CASSLWGSQPQHF. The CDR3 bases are TGTGCCAGCAGTTTATGGGGGAGCCAGCCCCAGCATTTT.

The CDR3 region has the DNA TGCGCCAGCAGCCCAGGCAGATCCACGGGAGCTGGCTACGAGCAGTACTTC. The encoded protein is CASSPGRSTGAGYEQYF. The chain joins TRBV4-1 to TRBJ2-7; weak D call: TRBD2 (6 bases). In germline, CDR1 is MGHRA, CDR2 YSYEKL. Trimming took 4 bases from V and 3 from J, leaving 22 bases between them. CDR3 length: 17 amino acids.

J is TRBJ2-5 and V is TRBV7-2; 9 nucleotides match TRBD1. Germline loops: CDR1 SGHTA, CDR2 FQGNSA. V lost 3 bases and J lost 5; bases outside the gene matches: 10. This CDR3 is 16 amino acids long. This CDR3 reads CASSLRTGALGETQYF. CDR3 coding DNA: TGTGCCAGCAGCTTGAGGACAGGGGCCCTTGGGGAGACCCAGTACTTC. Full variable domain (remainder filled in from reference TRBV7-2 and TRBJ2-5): GAGVSQSPSNKVTEKGKDVELRCDPISGHTALYWYRQSLGQGLEFLIYFQGNSAPDKSGLPSDRFSAERTGGSVSTLTIQRTQQEDSAVYLCASSLRTGALGETQYFGPGTRLLVL.

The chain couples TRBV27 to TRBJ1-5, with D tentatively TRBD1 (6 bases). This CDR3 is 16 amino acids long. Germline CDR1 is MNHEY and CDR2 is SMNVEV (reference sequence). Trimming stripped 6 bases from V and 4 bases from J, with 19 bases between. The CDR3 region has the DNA TGTGCCAGCAGCCGACGGGGGGACACTTGGAATCAGCCCCAGCATTTT. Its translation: CASSRRGDTWNQPQHF.

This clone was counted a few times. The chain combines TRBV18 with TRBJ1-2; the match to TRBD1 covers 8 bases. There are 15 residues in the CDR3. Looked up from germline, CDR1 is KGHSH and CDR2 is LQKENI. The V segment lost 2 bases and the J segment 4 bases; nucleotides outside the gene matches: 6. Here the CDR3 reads CASSPATGEPYGYTF. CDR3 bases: TGTGCCAGCTCACCAGCGACAGGGGAGCCCTATGGCTACACCTTC. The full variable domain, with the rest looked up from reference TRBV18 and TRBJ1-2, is NAGVMQNPRHLVRRRGQEARLRCSPMKGHSHVYWYRQLPEEGLKFMVYLQKENIIDESGMPKERFSAEFPKEGPSILRIQQVVRGDSAAYFCASSPATGEPYGYTFGSGTRLTVV.

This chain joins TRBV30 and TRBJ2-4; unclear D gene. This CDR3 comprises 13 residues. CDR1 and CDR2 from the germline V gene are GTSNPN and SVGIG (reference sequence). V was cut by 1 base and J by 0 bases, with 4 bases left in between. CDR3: CAWSELAKNIQYF. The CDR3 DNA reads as TGTGCCTGGAGTGAACTAGCCAAAAACATTCAGTACTTC.

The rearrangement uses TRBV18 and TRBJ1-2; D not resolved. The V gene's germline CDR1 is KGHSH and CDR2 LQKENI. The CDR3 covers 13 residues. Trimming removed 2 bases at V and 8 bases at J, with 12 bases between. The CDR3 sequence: CASSPIISGGYTF. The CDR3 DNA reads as TGTGCCAGCTCACCAATTATTTCCGGAGGCTACACCTTC.

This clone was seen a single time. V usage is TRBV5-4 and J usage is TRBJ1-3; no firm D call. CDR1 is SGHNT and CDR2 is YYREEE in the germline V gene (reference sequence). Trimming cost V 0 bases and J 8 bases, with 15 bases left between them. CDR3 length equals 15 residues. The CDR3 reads CASSLAPGSGDTIYF. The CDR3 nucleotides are TGTGCCAGCAGCTTGGCCCCGGGCTCAGGCGACACCATATATTTT.